This T cell receptor (beta chain) was retrieved from a study of monozygotic twins with cystic fibrosis (dated by TCRdb to the early 2020s). Looking at the study overall: Barcoded libraries were prepared from 2.5 to 3.5 micrograms of fragmented DNA with about 15 PCR cycles. The study compared TCR beta repertoires within and between 16 monozygotic twin pairs with cystic fibrosis to assess genetic influence on V and J gene usage. Made up mostly of children and adolescents, the cohort included ten female and six male twin pairs ranging in age from roughly 2.0 to 40 years, with a median of around 9 years. Twins were ranked among 1,060 cohort participants for weight-for-height and FEVPerc (FEV1 disease centile) on the day of blood sampling. Data for three of the twin pairs had been reported earlier in a different context.

Following the manufacturer's instructions, the researchers used the immunoSEQ immune profiling system to amplify TCR beta CDR3 regions via multiplex PCR. An Illumina NextSeq system was used to carry out the sequencing. Per the original workflow: The immunoSEQ Analyzer platform handled processing of the sequence data, and clonality was calculated by taking the square root of Simpson's index of productive rearrangements. Jensen-Shannon distance served as the measure of similarity in V and J usage, while OLGA was used to compute CDR3 generation probabilities. The researchers looked up shared CDR3 sequences in the immuneACCESS database (August 2020) and in VDJdb (December 2020). Not all clones reach the TCRdb copy of this immuneACCESS table, which keeps in-frame sequences only. Checked studies attribute under half of the gap to unresolved V genes and leave the rest unexplained. That table furnishes V, J and clone size, whereas the DNA furnished D and trimming. The table for this sample lists around 27,000 clones; 90% of them were counted only once. Around 0.56% of the sample rests with the top ten.

CDR1 is given as SGHAT and CDR2 as FQNNGV, both from the germline V gene. The CDR3, from cysteine to phenylalanine, totals 12 residues. The sequence is cut down to CDR3 DNA, 36 bases in frame from base 1. The V end loses 1 base and the J end loses 5 bases, and a stretch of 5 bases separates them. Details on this clone: It lacks a known antigen. No quality values exist for individual bases; no much larger clone is one base distant.

What the study reported, not specific to this receptor: Only a small cohort was studied, and no association of shared CDR3 numbers with age, concordance or disease severity was found. Monozygotic CF twin pairs shared significantly more nucleotide-identical clonotypes within each pair than unrelated CF individuals shared with one another (P = 0.000026, Mann-Whitney). V gene usage was most similar to the co-twin for 13 of 16 pairs, and J usage for 8 of 16 pairs, suggesting genetic constraints. Simpson clonality was found to be generally low (median roughly 0.009), suggesting a naive-dominated repertoire, although higher clonality was observed in the most severely affected patients.

The twin pairs came from the European Cystic Fibrosis Twin and Sibling Study Cohort, a cohort that recruited patients from roughly 160 CF clinics across 14 European countries. Zygosity and CFTR genotype were verified in-house, and zygosity was tested by multiplex PCR of nine short tandem repeat loci. Peripheral blood was sampled from each twin, and clinical parameters were recorded on the day of blood sampling. Genomic DNA was isolated from peripheral blood cells with phenol/chloroform and kept in TE buffer at 4 degrees C. Sequenced input: blood. The chain is made from TRBV11-2 and TRBJ1-1, with an unclear D gene assignment. This TCR was recovered from a girl aged 2 to 9 with cystic fibrosis. The nucleotides read TGTGCCAGCAGCTTAGCGGGGACTGAAGCTTTCTTT. The encoded protein is CASSLAGTEAFF.